This section outlines one TCR beta chain sequence together with its context. Its specificity is not known. Clones were sequenced by immunoSEQ multiplex PCR, and TCRdb holds only the in-frame ones, with some missing. The sample holds about 2,500,000 clones, more than 90% seen once. The data were taken from a study of shared clonotypes between healthy human individuals. Whole-study findings and limits: Naive subsets typically showed greater estimated richness than memory subsets.

Deletions cut 2 bases from V and 4 bases from J, with 5 bases between. Germline lookup yields CDR1 GTSNPN and CDR2 SVGIG (reference sequence). This CDR3 region has 11 residues. This receptor was taken from a man aged 18 to 29 in good health. The chain links TRBV30 to TRBJ2-5, with no clear D. The specimen was naive CD4+ T cells sorted from blood. Subset defined: CD45RA+ positively selected. This CDR3 is CAWSNLETQYF. For the CDR3, the DNA is TGTGCCTGGAGTAATTTAGAGACCCAGTACTTC.